One sample yielded the 30 T cell receptor beta chains listed below, sequenced in a study of blood T cell repertoires in COVID-19. Sequenced by immunoSEQ multiplex PCR; TCRdb stores in-frame clones only, minus some. The sample has 300,000 to 450,000 clones, roughly 90% seen once. The sequencing sample was made of peripheral blood. The receptors were gathered from a woman aged 25 to 39 with COVID-19, enrolled during active disease.

The chain joins TRBV18 to TRBJ1-1, with 8 bases identical to TRBD1. The CDR3 has 19 residues. Germline CDR1 is KGHSH and CDR2 is LQKENI. J was trimmed by 0 bases and V by 0 bases; bases with no gene match: 12. CDR3 sequence (DNA): TGTGCCAGCTCACCACCGTGGGGGCAGGGGGCGCGGATGAACACTGAAGCTTTCTTT. This gives the protein CASSPPWGQGARMNTEAFF.

The genes are TRBV30 and TRBJ1-5; 7 bases are shared with TRBD1. The length of the CDR3 is 14 residues. V shed 0 bases, J shed 4 bases, and the junction held 3 bases outside the gene matches. CDR1 and CDR2 (germline): GTSNPN, SVGIG (reference sequence). The CDR3 reads CAWSVQTGNQPQHF. The CDR3 nucleotides are TGTGCCTGGAGTGTACAGACAGGGAATCAGCCCCAGCATTTT. Full variable domain (outside the CDR3, taken from reference TRBV30 and TRBJ1-5): SQTIHQWPATLVQPVGSPLSLECTVEGTSNPNLYWYRQAAGRGLQLLFYSVGIGQISSEVPQNLSASRPQDRQFILSSKKLLLSDSGFYLCAWSVQTGNQPQHFGDGTRLSIL.

This chain connects TRBV19 to TRBJ1-5, with D possibly matching TRBD1 (5 bases). The CDR3 extends over 18 amino acids. CDR1 and CDR2 (germline): LNHDA, SQIVND (reference sequence). The V end was cut by 9 bases, the J end by 0 bases, with 24 bases between. Here the CDR3 DNA reads TGTGCCAGCGAGGGAGGGGCAGGGAATAGGTATAGCAATCAGCCCCAGCATTTT. Its translation is CASEGGAGNRYSNQPQHF.

The genes are TRBV5-1 and TRBJ2-5; TRBD2 aligns across 11 bases. This CDR3 has 20 amino acids. CDR1 SGHRS and CDR2 YFSETQ come from the germline V gene. Unmatched junction bases numbered 21, after V lost 3 bases and J lost 5 bases. DNA for the CDR3: TGCGCCAGCAGCTCGTGGACAGGAAGTTTTACTAGCGGGGGTAGGGAGACCCAGTACTTC. It encodes CASSSWTGSFTSGGRETQYF.

The CDR3 here is CASSLVAGTSVGKLFF. In nucleotides, the CDR3 is TGTGCCAGCAGCTTAGTCGCCGGGACTAGCGTAGGAAAACTGTTTTTT. J is TRBJ1-4 and V is TRBV7-8, with D tentatively TRBD1 (5 bases). CDR1 is SGHVS and CDR2 is FQNEAQ in the germline V gene. This CDR3 is built from 16 residues. V was trimmed by 1 base and J by 10 bases, leaving 19 bases between them.

The CDR3 sequence: CASSLGTGVGYTF. In DNA, the CDR3 is TGTGCCAGCAGTTTAGGGACAGGGGTTGGCTACACCTTC. The chain couples TRBV2 to TRBJ1-2, with 10 bases aligning to TRBD1. CDR3 length equals 13 residues. Per the germline V gene, CDR1 is SNHLY and CDR2 is FYNNEI. The J segment lost 7 bases and the V segment lost 5 bases, leaving 4 bases of the junction unmatched.

The chain recombines TRBV19 with TRBJ2-2; 7 bases agree with TRBD1. This CDR3 contains 15 residues. V lost 8 bases and J lost 4; bases outside the gene matches: 10. The germline V gene has CDR1 LNHDA and CDR2 SQIVND (reference sequence). Written as DNA, the CDR3 is TGTGCCAGTTTCCCCGGGACAGTAATCACCGGGGAGCTGTTTTTT. Its protein is CASFPGTVITGELFF.

This sequence joins TRBV27 and TRBJ2-7; D possibly corresponds to TRBD2 (6 bases). From germline, CDR1 is MNHEY and CDR2 SMNVEV (reference sequence). Trimming took 6 bases from V and 2 from J, leaving 20 bases between them. The CDR3 length is 16 residues. The CDR3 sequence: CASRGLGHPAAYEQYF. The CDR3 DNA reads as TGTGCCAGCAGGGGACTCGGCCACCCAGCAGCCTACGAGCAGTACTTC.

The chain couples TRBV29-1 to TRBJ2-2, with 12 bases lining up with TRBD2. The germline V gene has CDR1 SQVTM and CDR2 ANQGSEA. The CDR3 spans 15 residues. J was trimmed by 2 bases and V by 6 bases; bases with no gene match: 4. CDR3 nucleotide sequence: TGCAGCGTGGGACTAGCGGGCAGCAACACCGGGGAGCTGTTTTTT. As protein: CSVGLAGSNTGELFF.

The genes are TRBV6-2 or TRBV6-3 and TRBJ1-5; 9 positions agree with TRBD1. Germline CDR1 reads MNHEY; CDR2 reads SVGEGT. J lost 4 bases, V lost 5 bases, and 6 bases had no gene match. The CDR3 runs 15 residues. The CDR3 loop reads CASSGGTGTNQPQHF. DNA for the CDR3: TGTGCCAGCAGTGGGGGGACAGGGACGAATCAGCCCCAGCATTTT.

The chain links TRBV11-2 to TRBJ1-5, with 7 bases that match TRBD1. V lost 7 bases and J lost 4; bases outside the gene matches: 7. Germline CDR1 is SGHAT and CDR2 is FQNNGV. The CDR3 has 14 amino acids. CDR3 sequence reads: CASNEGAGNQPQHF. Written as DNA, the CDR3 is TGTGCCAGCAACGAGGGGGCCGGGAATCAGCCCCAGCATTTT. Full variable domain (missing parts from reference TRBV11-2 and TRBJ1-5): EAGVAQSPRYKIIEKRQSVAFWCNPISGHATLYWYQQILGQGPKLLIQFQNNGVVDDSQLPKDRFSAERLKGVDSTLKIQPAKLEDSAVYLCASNEGAGNQPQHFGDGTRLSIL.

The chain carries TRBV6-2 or TRBV6-3 and TRBJ2-7, with TRBD2 matching 9 bases. The V and J ends lost 5 bases and 0 bases, in that order; junction bases with no gene match: 5. Germline loops: CDR1 MNHEY, CDR2 SVGEGT. CDR3 length equals 15 residues. This CDR3 is CASSSHSGGSYEQYF. The CDR3 DNA reads as TGTGCCAGCAGTAGCCATAGCGGGGGCTCCTACGAGCAGTACTTC.

The genes are TRBV7-9 and TRBJ1-5, with no clear D. This CDR3 region has 13 residues. The V gene lost 5 bases and the J gene lost 7 bases, with 12 bases spanning the gap. The germline V gene has CDR1 SEHNR and CDR2 FQNEAQ (reference sequence). For the CDR3, the DNA is TGTGCCAGCAGCCTCGAGGGCCTCCAGCCCCAGCATTTT. Amino acids: CASSLEGLQPQHF.

The chain joins TRBV10-2 to TRBJ2-6; perhaps TRBD2 as D (7 bases). The V gene's germline CDR1 is WSHSY and CDR2 SAAADI. Trimming stripped 3 bases from V and 0 bases from J, with 21 bases between. The CDR3 contains 20 residues. CDR3 sequence: CASSDSWLGGGISGANVLTF. CDR3 sequence (DNA): TGCGCCAGCAGTGACTCCTGGTTAGGGGGGGGGATCTCTGGGGCCAACGTCCTGACTTTC.

The rearrangement joins TRBV7-2 to TRBJ2-5; 9 bases match TRBD2. The CDR3 contains 19 residues. Germline values: CDR1 SGHTA, CDR2 FQGNSA. J was trimmed by 2 bases and V by 0 bases; bases with no gene match: 13. CDR3 amino acids: CASSLARVAGGIGQETQYF. The CDR3 bases are TGTGCCAGCAGCTTAGCGCGGGTTGCGGGAGGGATTGGGCAAGAGACCCAGTACTTC.

The chain couples TRBV19 to TRBJ1-1; TRBD1 aligns across 7 bases. Unmatched junction bases numbered 13, after V lost 4 bases and J lost 5 bases. Germline CDR1 LNHDA, CDR2 SQIVND (reference sequence). The CDR3 contains 16 residues. CDR3 in amino acids: CASSNYRGGMGTEAFF. DNA of the CDR3: TGTGCCAGTAGTAACTACAGGGGCGGAATGGGGACTGAAGCTTTCTTT.

The rearrangement joins TRBV7-2 to TRBJ2-7, with 10 bases that match TRBD1. CDR3 length: 15 amino acids. V dropped 5 bases and J dropped 3; count of bases not matched to a gene: 7. Per germline, CDR1 SGHTA and CDR2 FQGNSA. The CDR3 protein is CASSKRQGAYYEQYF. CDR3 nucleotides: TGTGCCAGCAGCAAACGACAGGGGGCCTACTACGAGCAGTACTTC.

The chain uses TRBV6-2 or TRBV6-3 and TRBJ2-3; the D gene is possibly TRBD2 (6 bases). The CDR3 sequence is 16 residues long. Germline lookup yields CDR1 MNHEY and CDR2 SVGEGT. The V end was cut by 5 bases, the J end by 1 base, with 16 bases between. This CDR3 reads CASSKRGPSGTDTQYF. The CDR3 nucleotides are TGTGCCAGCAGTAAACGAGGTCCTAGCGGCACAGATACGCAGTATTTT.

The CDR3 DNA follows: TGTGCCAGCAGTTACTCGAAGAGCGGGGGGGCTTTAGCAGATACGCAGTATTTT. This sequence encodes CASSYSKSGGALADTQYF. V and J are TRBV6-2 or TRBV6-3 and TRBJ2-3; 10 positions agree with TRBD2. V was clipped by 0 bases and J by 4 bases; unmatched bases: 10. This CDR3 is 18 amino acids long. Looked up from germline, CDR1 is MNHEY and CDR2 is SVGEGT.

This chain uses TRBV10-3 with TRBJ2-3; the match to TRBD2 covers 16 bases. There are 16 residues in the CDR3. After removal of 6 bases from V and 2 bases from J, the junction contained 2 bases not matched to a gene. The germline V gene has CDR1 ENHRY and CDR2 SYGVKD. The CDR3 protein is CAIRGLAGGNTDTQYF. CDR3 nucleotides: TGTGCCATCAGGGGACTAGCGGGGGGGAACACAGATACGCAGTATTTT.

The V gene is TRBV5-4, the J gene TRBJ2-1; 7 bases match TRBD1. The J segment lost 8 bases and the V segment lost 2 bases, leaving 7 bases of the junction unmatched. The CDR3 runs to 14 residues. Germline V gene lookup returns CDR1 SGHNT and CDR2 YYREEE (reference sequence). For the CDR3, the DNA is TGTGCCAGCAGCTTTACAGGGGTCAGCTATGAGCAGTTCTTC. Its translation: CASSFTGVSYEQFF.

V is TRBV21-1 and J is TRBJ1-1; TRBD1 was called by the table and not checked on the DNA. TRBV21-1 has pseudogene status. This CDR3 region has 15 residues. The CDR3 spells CASSRWTQRSTEAFF. The CDR3 region has the DNA TGTGCCAGCAGCAGATGGACACAAAGGAGCACTGAAGCTTTCTTT.

The chain couples TRBV5-5 to TRBJ1-5; a possible D gene is TRBD1 (5 bases). The V and J ends lost 0 bases and 7 bases respectively, with 11 bases between them. CDR1 and CDR2 from the germline V gene are SGHKS and YYEKEE (reference sequence). This CDR3 is built from 14 residues. This CDR3 reads CASSLEWGPQPQHF. CDR3 nucleotide sequence: TGTGCCAGCAGCTTGGAGTGGGGCCCGCAGCCCCAGCATTTT. The full variable domain, rest sourced from reference TRBV5-5 and TRBJ1-5, is DAGVTQSPTHLIKTRGQQVTLRCSPISGHKSVSWYQQVLGQGPQFIFQYYEKEERGRGNFPDRFSARQFPNYSSELNVNALLLGDSALYLCASSLEWGPQPQHFGDGTRLSIL.

The CDR3 DNA sequence: TGTGCCAGCAGTCTGAGAGGTTTTCGTCGTGACAGGGTGAAGGATCAGCCCCAGCATTTT. Translation gives CASSLRGFRRDRVKDQPQHF. This rearrangement joins TRBV28 to TRBJ1-5; 7 bases are a match to TRBD1. The junction had 24 bases not matched to a gene; V was cut back by 5 bases and J by 5 bases. In germline, CDR1 is MDHEN, CDR2 SYDVKM. CDR3 length: 20 residues.

This chain joins TRBV12-3 or TRBV12-4 and TRBJ1-2; the D gene is possibly TRBD1 (5 bases). V was cut by 6 bases and J by 8 bases, with 13 bases left in between. The CDR3 spans 12 residues. In nucleotides, the CDR3 is TGTGCCAGCAGCTCCGCAGGGTTCGGCTACACCTTC. Encoded protein: CASSSAGFGYTF.

CDR3 region: CASSENNSPLHF. CDR3 bases: TGTGCCAGTAGTGAGAATAATTCACCCCTCCACTTT. The J gene is TRBJ1-6, the V gene TRBV19; D gene unclear. Germline V gene sequence: CDR1 LNHDA, CDR2 SQIVND (reference sequence). V lost 5 bases and J lost 5, with 4 bases in between. This CDR3 contains 12 residues.

The rearrangement uses TRBV7-2 and TRBJ2-1, with 12 bases lining up with TRBD2. This CDR3 region has 16 residues. The germline V gene has CDR1 SGHTA and CDR2 FQGNSA. J gave up 6 bases and V 4 bases, and 7 bases lay outside the gene matches. CDR3: CASSSRLAGAGNEQFF. CDR3 nucleotide sequence: TGTGCCAGCAGCTCGAGACTAGCGGGAGCTGGCAATGAGCAGTTCTTC.

J is TRBJ2-3 and V is TRBV12-3 or TRBV12-4; D not resolved. The V end lost 3 bases, the J end lost 6 bases, and 7 bases lay between the germline ends. The CDR3 loop spans 12 amino acids. CDR3 in amino acids: CASSFGRDTQYF. DNA for the CDR3: TGTGCCAGCAGTTTCGGCAGGGATACGCAGTATTTT.

V is TRBV10-3 and J is TRBJ1-1, with 7 bases lining up with TRBD1. CDR3 length: 14 residues. The junction had 2 bases not matched to a gene; V was cut back by 2 bases and J by 2 bases. CDR1 is ENHRY and CDR2 is SYGVKD in the germline V gene. The CDR3 DNA reads as TGTGCCATCAGTGAGCAGGGGGTAAACACTGAAGCTTTCTTT. This gives the protein CAISEQGVNTEAFF.

The V gene is TRBV19, the J gene TRBJ2-2, with D possibly being TRBD2 (6 bases). Germline V CDR1 and CDR2: LNHDA, SQIVND (reference sequence). V was cut by 3 bases and J by 6 bases, with 17 bases left in between. This CDR3 is 16 amino acids long. As DNA, the CDR3 is TGTGCCAGTAGTATGGAGGGAACCCCTCTACCCGGGGAGCTGTTTTTT. Amino acids: CASSMEGTPLPGELFF.